The 23 T cell receptor beta chains listed next were all sequenced from one sample in a study of blood T cell repertoires in COVID-19. The table came from immunoSEQ multiplex PCR; TCRdb's copy has only in-frame clones and leaves some out. In the table there are about 170,000 clones, approximately 80% of which are singletons. The specimen was peripheral blood. The receptor set was obtained from a woman between 65 and 79 years old with COVID-19, enrolled during active disease.

The table lists this clone with a few counts. The gene calls are TRBV28 and TRBJ1-3, with 8 bases matching TRBD1. The ends lost 6 bases at V and 3 bases at J; junction bases unmatched: 10. CDR3 length equals 16 residues. Germline V gives CDR1 MDHEN, CDR2 SYDVKM. CDR3: CASSSMGQAGGNTIYF. In DNA form, the CDR3 reads TGTGCCAGCAGCTCCATGGGACAGGCCGGTGGAAACACCATATATTTT.

The chain carries TRBV10-3 and TRBJ2-7, with D possibly matching TRBD2 (6 bases). Trimming took 10 bases from V and 3 from J, leaving 10 bases between them. The CDR3 contains 11 residues. CDR1 is ENHRY, CDR2 SYGVKD, per germline. This chain's CDR3 is CATAGSYEQYF. CDR3 nucleotide sequence: TGTGCCACCGCGGGGAGCTACGAGCAGTACTTC.

This chain connects TRBV7-2 to TRBJ1-6, with unresolved D. CDR3 length: 16 amino acids. Germline V CDR1 and CDR2: SGHTA, FQGNSA. The V and J ends lost 3 bases and 9 bases respectively, with 18 bases between them. Here the CDR3 reads CASSFSGPPAGSPLHF. CDR3 DNA: TGTGCCAGCAGCTTTTCTGGGCCGCCGGCGGGTTCACCCCTCCACTTT.

J is TRBJ1-1 and V is TRBV7-2, with D unclear. Germline CDR1 and CDR2: SGHTA and FQGNSA. V was shortened by 3 bases and J by 4 bases, with 12 bases between the two germline ends. The length of the CDR3 is 14 residues. This CDR3 is CASSLRPPVTEAFF. CDR3 DNA: TGTGCCAGCAGCTTGCGTCCACCGGTCACTGAAGCTTTCTTT.

The rearrangement joins TRBV9 to TRBJ2-1; possible D gene TRBD2, 6 bases. This CDR3 region has 14 residues. Germline V gene sequence: CDR1 SGDLS, CDR2 YYNGEE. Trimming cost V 0 bases and J 9 bases, with 13 bases left between them. The CDR3 sequence is CASSVGRGAGEQFF. Written as DNA, the CDR3 is TGTGCCAGCAGCGTAGGGCGGGGAGCGGGTGAGCAGTTCTTC.

The rearrangement joins TRBV5-6 to TRBJ1-4; possibly TRBD1 for D (6 bases). This CDR3 spans 13 amino acids. V gave up 3 bases and J gave up 10 bases, with 13 bases separating them. The germline V gene encodes CDR1 SGHDT and CDR2 YYEEEE. In DNA, the CDR3 is TGTGCCAGCAGCTCGGCGACAGGTGTAAAACTGTTTTTT. Its translation: CASSSATGVKLFF.

The V call is TRBV7-9, the J call TRBJ2-7; 7 nucleotides agree with TRBD2. The CDR3 consists of 16 residues. V was pared by 2 bases and J by 6 bases, with 13 bases of the junction left unmatched. Germline CDR1 is SEHNR and CDR2 is FQNEAQ (reference sequence). CDR3 loop: CASSLFQGGYIFEQYF. CDR3 DNA: TGTGCCAGCAGCTTATTCCAGGGAGGGTACATCTTCGAGCAGTACTTC.

This chain uses TRBV7-8 with TRBJ1-5; TRBD1 aligns across 10 bases. Trimming cost V 2 bases and J 2 bases; bases outside gene matches: 3. Germline CDR1 and CDR2: SGHVS and FQNEAQ. The CDR3 runs 16 residues. CDR3 DNA sequence: TGTGCCAGCAGCTTACCGACAGGGGGCGGCAATCAGCCCCAGCATTTT. Its translation is CASSLPTGGGNQPQHF. The full variable domain, completed using reference TRBV7-8 and TRBJ1-5, is GAGVSQSPRYKVAKRGQDVALRCDPISGHVSLFWYQQALGQGPEFLTYFQNEAQLDKSGLPSDRFFAERPEGSVSTLKIQRTQQEDSAVYLCASSLPTGGGNQPQHFGDGTRLSIL.

This clone was counted once. This chain links TRBV19 with TRBJ2-7; TRBD2 matches 11 bases. The CDR3 sequence is 13 residues long. The germline V gene has CDR1 LNHDA and CDR2 SQIVND (reference sequence). V lost 5 bases to trimming and J lost 3 bases; unmatched junction nucleotides: 0. Written as DNA, the CDR3 is TGTGCCAGTAGTCTAGCGGGGGGCTACGAGCAGTACTTC. As protein: CASSLAGGYEQYF.

The chain employs TRBV11-2 and TRBJ2-2, with 7 positions matching TRBD1. The CDR3 has 15 residues. The germline V gene encodes CDR1 SGHAT and CDR2 FQNNGV. The junction had 6 bases not matched to a gene; V was cut back by 6 bases and J by 2 bases. The CDR3, as DNA: TGTGCCAGCAGTCTACCAGGGGGAAACACCGGGGAGCTGTTTTTT. Translating gives CASSLPGGNTGELFF. The full variable domain, in which reference TRBV11-2 and TRBJ2-2 provide the parts outside the CDR3, is EAGVAQSPRYKIIEKRQSVAFWCNPISGHATLYWYQQILGQGPKLLIQFQNNGVVDDSQLPKDRFSAERLKGVDSTLKIQPAKLEDSAVYLCASSLPGGNTGELFFGEGSRLTVL.

This chain joins TRBV6-5 and TRBJ2-7; 8 nucleotides agree with TRBD1. The CDR3 is made up of 15 amino acids. The germline CDR1 and CDR2 sequences are MNHEY and SVGAGI. V shed 4 bases and J 3 bases; nucleotides not matched to a gene: 8. CDR3: CASSSSTGAHYEQYF. The CDR3 DNA sequence: TGTGCCAGCAGTTCGTCGACAGGGGCCCACTACGAGCAGTACTTC.

The chain links TRBV2 to TRBJ1-1, with a tentative D call TRBD1 (6 bases). Germline V CDR1 and CDR2: SNHLY, FYNNEI. V shed 6 bases and J shed 6 bases, with 17 bases lying between them. The length of the CDR3 is 14 residues. CDR3 nucleotides: TGTGCCAGCAGGGCACATGGGGGGGGCGCTGAAGCTTTCTTT. Amino acids: CASRAHGGGAEAFF.

The chain combines TRBV18 with TRBJ1-4, with unresolved D. The ends were cut back, 2 bases at V and 6 bases at J, with 10 bases in the middle. The CDR3 consists of 14 residues. CDR1 and CDR2 from the germline V gene are KGHSH and LQKENI. CDR3 sequence reads: CASSPNPVYEKLFF. CDR3 coding DNA: TGTGCCAGCTCACCAAATCCTGTCTATGAAAAACTGTTTTTT.

This chain connects TRBV27 to TRBJ2-1, with TRBD2 matching 15 bases. J gave up 8 bases and V 5 bases, and 10 bases lay outside the gene matches. The CDR3 covers 17 residues. Germline CDR1 MNHEY, CDR2 SMNVEV (reference sequence). DNA for the CDR3: TGTGCCAGCAGTGACGGACTCGGACTAGCGGGAGGGTATGAGCAGTTCTTC. Protein sequence: CASSDGLGLAGGYEQFF.

This chain joins TRBV5-1 and TRBJ1-1; tentatively, D is TRBD1 (6 bases). V lost 0 bases and J 2 bases, leaving 11 bases between the germline ends. Per germline, CDR1 SGHRS and CDR2 YFSETQ. This CDR3 contains 15 residues. DNA for the CDR3: TGCGCCAGCAGCTTGGTGACAGGAACCAACACTGAAGCTTTCTTT. This sequence encodes CASSLVTGTNTEAFF. Full variable domain (rest looked up from reference TRBV5-1 and TRBJ1-1): KAGVTQTPRYLIKTRGQQVTLSCSPISGHRSVSWYQQTPGQGLQFLFEYFSETQRNKGNFPGRFSGRQFSNSRSEMNVSTLELGDSALYLCASSLVTGTNTEAFFGQGTRLTVV.

The V call is TRBV6-5, the J call TRBJ2-5; D might be TRBD1 (5 bases). The CDR3 spans 11 residues. Trimming shortened V by 7 bases and J by 7 bases, and 10 bases separated the two germline ends. The germline V gene encodes CDR1 MNHEY and CDR2 SVGAGI. The CDR3 protein is CASKVDRTQYF. The CDR3 coding sequence is TGTGCCAGCAAGGTTGACAGGACCCAGTACTTC.

This chain connects TRBV25-1 to TRBJ2-1; tentatively, D is TRBD2 (5 bases). This CDR3 comprises 14 residues. CDR1 and CDR2 from the germline V gene are MGHDK and SYGVNS. Trimming cost V 1 base and J 7 bases, with 11 bases left between them. Here the CDR3 DNA reads TGTGCCAGCAGTGAATGGTCGGGGTATAATGAGCAGTTCTTC. Translated, it gives CASSEWSGYNEQFF.

This chain connects TRBV19 to TRBJ2-3; D is possibly TRBD2 (5 bases). CDR1 is LNHDA, CDR2 SQIVND, per germline (reference sequence). The V and J ends lost 5 bases and 3 bases respectively, with 12 bases between them. The CDR3 has 14 amino acids. The CDR3 here is CASSWSTGTDTQYF. The CDR3 DNA sequence: TGTGCCAGTAGTTGGAGTACGGGGACAGATACGCAGTATTTT.

The rearrangement uses TRBV5-8 and TRBJ1-3; a weak D match, TRBD1 (5 bases). CDR1 is SGHTS and CDR2 is YDEGEE in the germline V gene. The V gene lost 0 bases and the J gene lost 4 bases, with 8 bases spanning the gap. The CDR3 has 14 residues. The CDR3 sequence: CASSLGAGGNTIYF. As DNA, the CDR3 is TGTGCCAGCAGCTTGGGAGCAGGGGGAAACACCATATATTTT.

The gene calls are TRBV10-3 and TRBJ1-4, with D tentatively TRBD1 (6 bases). Germline V gene lookup returns CDR1 ENHRY and CDR2 SYGVKD. CDR3 length: 16 amino acids. The ends were cut back, 4 bases at V and 8 bases at J, with 20 bases in the middle. In DNA, the CDR3 is TGTGCCATCAGTGCGGTGCTCGAGGGGGTTAACGAAAAACTGTTTTTT. Translated, it gives CAISAVLEGVNEKLFF.

This clone was detected only once. The chain carries TRBV13 and TRBJ2-5; TRBD1 matches at 9 bases. V was pared by 5 bases and J by 7 bases, with 8 bases of the junction left unmatched. This CDR3 contains 14 residues. Looked up from germline, CDR1 is PRHDT and CDR2 is FYEKMQ (reference sequence). CDR3 loop: CASSPRDREATQYF. Written as DNA, the CDR3 is TGTGCCAGCAGCCCGAGGGACAGGGAGGCGACCCAGTACTTC.

V and J are TRBV7-2 and TRBJ2-1; 13 nucleotides match TRBD2. Germline assignment: CDR1 SGHTA and CDR2 FQGNSA. V lost 3 bases and J lost 7; bases outside the gene matches: 6. The CDR3 has 16 residues. CDR3 residues: CASSFRTSGRGNEQFF. The CDR3 nucleotides are TGTGCCAGCAGCTTTCGGACTAGCGGGAGAGGAAATGAGCAGTTCTTC.

The chain combines TRBV6-6 with TRBJ1-2; 12 positions match TRBD1. The CDR3 runs to 14 residues. V was pared by 4 bases and J by 8 bases, with 5 bases of the junction left unmatched. Germline assignment: CDR1 MNHNY and CDR2 SVGAGI (reference sequence). The CDR3 DNA sequence: TGTGCCAGCAGTTCAGGGACAGGGGGCTCAGGCTACACCTTC. As protein: CASSSGTGGSGYTF.